The 10 T cell receptor beta chains below were found in one sample sequenced in a study of blood T cells in healthy people across ages. The authors ran a second PCR of about 6 to 11 cycles using a sample-barcoded 5' primer and a J-beta primer mix. TCRdb re-derived calls from the 5' RACE reads in MiXCR, one entry per CDR3 protein. The table records under 1,000,000 distinct CDR3 sequences, approximately 35% of them present only once. The sequenced sample consisted of blood. The origin of the receptors is a young man in good health.

V usage is TRBV29-1 and J usage is TRBJ1-2; 8 nucleotides agree with TRBD1. The CDR3 length is 16 residues. Germline CDR1 is SQVTM and CDR2 is ANQGSEA. V shed 1 base and J 0 bases; nucleotides not matched to a gene: 7. The CDR3: CSVEGGSGGSNYGYTF. The DNA for the CDR3 is TGCAGCGTTGAAGGTGGGTCAGGGGGCTCTAACTATGGCTACACCTTC.

This clonotype was seen only a few times. The rearrangement links TRBV20-1 to TRBJ2-1; 10 nucleotides line up with TRBD1. V gave up 6 bases and J gave up 9 bases; unmatched junction bases: 8. This CDR3 region has 13 residues. Germline V lookup: CDR1 DFQATT, CDR2 SNEGSKA (reference sequence). CDR3 residues: CSASGDRGTEQFF. CDR3 DNA sequence: TGCAGTGCCTCAGGGGACAGGGGTACTGAGCAGTTCTTC.

This clonotype was counted between two and nine times. CDR3 region: CASSQGPAGGPHPYFYEQYF. CDR3 nucleotides: TGCGCCAGCAGCCAAGGGCCAGCGGGGGGGCCTCACCCTTATTTCTACGAGCAGTACTTC. J is TRBJ2-7 and V is TRBV4-3; 10 bases match TRBD2. The V and J ends lost 1 base and 3 bases, in that order; junction bases with no gene match: 18. The CDR3 extends over 20 amino acids. CDR1 and CDR2 (germline): LGHNA, YSLEER.

There are a few counts of this clonotype. The chain links TRBV7-8 to TRBJ2-6, with TRBD1 as a possible D gene (7 bases). The germline V gene has CDR1 SGHVS and CDR2 FQNEAQ. This CDR3 has 19 residues. V gave up 3 bases and J gave up 1 base, with 19 bases separating them. CDR3 residues: CASSFKSPRGVSGANVLTF. The CDR3 DNA is TGTGCCAGCAGCTTCAAAAGTCCCAGGGGGGTTTCTGGGGCCAACGTCCTGACTTTC.

This clonotype was counted only a few times. The chain carries TRBV4-3 and TRBJ2-7; 7 bases fit TRBD2. V was clipped by 1 base and J by 7 bases; unmatched bases: 19. Germline assignment: CDR1 LGHNA and CDR2 YSLEER. The CDR3 runs 18 residues. CDR3 loop: CASSQVWAAGDLYNEQYF. DNA of the CDR3: TGCGCCAGCAGCCAAGTCTGGGCGGCGGGGGACCTCTACAATGAGCAGTACTTC.

This clonotype was seen once. This chain connects TRBV6-6 to TRBJ2-1; tentative D call: TRBD1 (6 bases). The V and J ends lost 2 bases and 4 bases respectively, with 18 bases between them. CDR1 and CDR2 from the germline V gene are MNHNY and SVGAGI (reference sequence). The CDR3 is 17 residues long. The CDR3 nucleotides read TGTGCCAGCAGTTACGGGCCTCCGGGACACCAATACAATGAGCAGTTCTTC. Translating gives CASSYGPPGHQYNEQFF.

As to this clonotype: A clone one base away is much larger, so this may be a read error. V and J are TRBV12-3 or TRBV12-4 and TRBJ2-7; D not resolved. The CDR3 totals 12 residues. In nucleotides, the CDR3 is TGTACCAGCAGTCCTGCGTACTACGAGCAGTACTTC. This gives the protein CTSSPAYYEQYF.

The table lists this clonotype with a few counts. The chain couples TRBV7-9 to TRBJ2-3, with 9 positions matching TRBD2. The CDR3 runs to 12 residues. Germline loops: CDR1 SEHNR, CDR2 FQNEAQ (reference sequence). J was trimmed by 11 bases and V by 2 bases; bases with no gene match: 2. Written as DNA, the CDR3 is TGTGCCAGCAGCTTAAGTAGCGGGGGGCAGTATTTT. This gives the protein CASSLSSGGQYF.

On this clonotype itself: A read error is possible here, since a much larger clone lies one base away. This chain's CDR3 is CASSSGLSGEKLFF. The DNA of the CDR3 is TGTGCCAGCAGCTCGGGCCTCAGCGGGGAAAAACTGTTTTTT. The V call is TRBV5-5, the J call TRBJ1-4; D unresolved. Looked up from germline, CDR1 is SGHKS and CDR2 is YYEKEE (reference sequence). Deletions cut 3 bases from V and 8 bases from J, with 14 bases between. The CDR3 sequence is 14 residues long.

The sample holds a few counts of this clonotype. The chain uses TRBV12-3 or TRBV12-4 and TRBJ1-1; D call uncertain. This CDR3 spans 11 amino acids. Between the trimmed V and J ends, which lost 3 bases and 7 bases, there was a span of 6 bases. As DNA, the CDR3 is TGTGCCAGCAGTTTTGGCAATGAAGCTTTCTTT. Protein: CASSFGNEAFF.